This T cell receptor (beta chain) came from a study of human T cells and chemical hapten exposure. TCRdb reprocessed the RACE reads via MiXCR and lists one record per CDR3 protein. Of about 380,000 distinct CDR3 sequences in the sample, more than 4.5% were seen once. Sample time point: patch test 1, 2 weeks after DPC sensitization. Indicated treatment: therapeutic diphenylcyclopropenone sensitization with weekly scalp DPC. Study conclusions and caveats: Alopecia was present in the donors, so their immune response may differ from healthy people's. The formation of large CDR3 similarity clusters by expanded TCRs significantly exceeded that of controls. The study found that PT1 expanded TCR counts correlated positively with patch test score.

This clonotype has only a few counts. The target antigen is unknown. After removal of 7 bases from V and 5 bases from J, the junction contained 13 bases not matched to a gene. The germline V gene encodes CDR1 MDHEN and CDR2 SYDVKM. The CDR3 loop spans 17 amino acids. The V and J genes are TRBV28 and TRBJ2-2; 10 bases agree with TRBD1. The origin of this receptor is a woman between 45 and 65 years old with alopecia areata. Some clones in this sample may be carry-over from other donors' samples. This specimen was whole blood, taken in connection with sensitization to the hapten diphenylcyclopropenone (DPC). CDR3 DNA sequence: TGTGCCAGCACCATCCCAACCGGGACAGGGGCTACCGGGGAGCTGTTTTTT. Translation gives CASTIPTGTGATGELFF.